These 5 T cell receptor beta chains were all obtained from the same sample, sequenced in a study of blood T cell repertoires in COVID-19. This table comes from immunoSEQ multiplex PCR, and its TCRdb copy is limited to in-frame clones, with some not included. The data contain about 50,000 clones, about 91% of them singletons. Sequenced material: peripheral blood. Receptors originate from a man aged 50-59 years with active COVID-19.

CDR3: CASSFDRVYGYTF. The CDR3 DNA reads as TGTGCCAGCAGCTTCGACAGGGTCTATGGCTACACCTTC. The chain is built from TRBV6-2 or TRBV6-3 and TRBJ1-2; TRBD1 agrees at 7 bases. Unmatched junction bases numbered 5, after V lost 6 bases and J lost 4 bases. The CDR3 has 13 amino acids. Germline V lookup: CDR1 MNHEY, CDR2 SVGEGT.

The chain recombines TRBV12-3 or TRBV12-4 with TRBJ1-2, with TRBD1 matching over 7 bases. V was pared by 6 bases and J by 5 bases, with 3 bases of the junction left unmatched. CDR3 length equals 12 residues. The CDR3 DNA is TGTGCCAGCAGAACGACAGGGTATGGCTACACCTTC. This encodes CASRTTGYGYTF.

CDR3 DNA: TGCGCCAGCAGTGGTCTCTCCGGTCAAAAGGGGGATGGCTACACCTTC. Translation gives CASSGLSGQKGDGYTF. The chain couples TRBV10-2 to TRBJ1-2; D might be TRBD1 (6 bases). Germline V gene sequence: CDR1 WSHSY, CDR2 SAAADI. The V and J ends lost 4 bases and 6 bases respectively, with 21 bases between them. The CDR3 covers 16 residues.

V is TRBV5-6 and J is TRBJ2-3, with a possible D match to TRBD2 (6 bases). Germline V gene sequence: CDR1 SGHDT, CDR2 YYEEEE. V was clipped by 4 bases and J by 2 bases, with 14 bases between them. The length of the CDR3 is 15 residues. The CDR3 region has the DNA TGTGCCAGCAGCGGGAGGCTAGCGTTCACAGATACGCAGTATTTT. This gives the protein CASSGRLAFTDTQYF.

The V and J genes are TRBV5-4 and TRBJ2-3, with D possibly matching TRBD1 (5 bases). Trimming left V 4 bases short and J 6 bases short, with 9 bases between. Germline CDR1 and CDR2: SGHNT and YYREEE (reference sequence). This CDR3 spans 12 amino acids. This CDR3 reads CASSQAGDTQYF. The CDR3 DNA follows: TGTGCCAGCAGCCAAGCAGGGGATACGCAGTATTTT. Variable domain in full (rest from reference TRBV5-4 and TRBJ2-3): ETGVTQSPTHLIKTRGQQVTLRCSSQSGHNTVSWYQQALGQGPQFIFQYYREEENGRGNFPPRFSGLQFPNYSSELNVNALELDDSALYLCASSQAGDTQYFGPGTRLTVL.